These T cell receptor beta chains were read from a single sample in a study of blood T cell repertoires in COVID-19. The table came from immunoSEQ multiplex PCR; TCRdb's copy has only in-frame clones and leaves some out. The table shows about 260,000 clones, with about 88% occurring only once. Sequenced input: peripheral blood. The receptors were gathered from a man in his sixties who had recovered from COVID-19. Each CDR3 is given with its conserved first and last residue. D genes are given only for firm matches. Not every row has a clone size; where given, it reads once, few, many or a size class.

j_call	v_call	d_call	clone_size	cdr3_aa	cdr3_nt
TRBJ1-1	TRBV6-5	-	-	CASSYSGGDEAFF	TGTGCCAGCAGTTACTCCGGGGGGGATGAAGCTTTCTTT
TRBJ2-2	TRBV6-5	TRBD1	-	CASSYGTVNTGELFF	TGTGCCAGCAGTTATGGGACAGTGAACACCGGGGAGCTGTTTTTT
TRBJ2-2	TRBV5-1	-	-	CASSPLAGVNTGELFF	TGCGCCAGCAGCCCTCTAGCAGGGGTGAACACCGGGGAGCTGTTTTTT
TRBJ1-2	TRBV6-5	TRBD1	-	CASSDRRGQGYTF	TGTGCCAGCAGCGACCGGAGGGGGCAAGGCTACACCTTC
TRBJ1-1	TRBV15	TRBD1	-	CATSSDRGRGNTEAFF	TGTGCCACCAGCAGCGACAGGGGGAGGGGGAACACTGAAGCTTTCTTT
TRBJ2-5	TRBV9	TRBD2	-	CASSALSGTRASGAQYF	TGTGCCAGCAGCGCCCTTTCCGGGACTAGAGCCAGCGGGGCCCAGTACTTC
TRBJ2-5	TRBV7-3	-	-	CASTQGGPGETQYF	TGTGCCAGCACTCAGGGGGGCCCAGGAGAGACCCAGTACTTC
TRBJ2-7	TRBV5-5	TRBD1	-	CASSLPDRASYEQYF	TGTGCCAGCAGCTTGCCGGACAGGGCGTCCTACGAGCAGTACTTC
TRBJ1-6	TRBV18	-	-	CASSTIPGTAGSPLHF	TGTGCCAGCTCAACCATACCGGGAACGGCCGGTTCACCCCTCCACTTT
TRBJ2-2	TRBV7-9	-	-	CASAGTGELFF	TGTGCCAGCGCAGGGACCGGGGAGCTGTTTTTT
TRBJ1-6	TRBV7-8	-	-	CASSLLQGNSPLHF	TGTGCCAGCAGCTTACTGCAGGGGAATTCACCCCTCCACTTT
TRBJ1-2	TRBV27	-	once	CASSPPGGETGYTF	TGTGCCAGCAGCCCCCCGGGGGGGGAAACCGGCTACACCTTC
TRBJ1-5	TRBV18	-	-	CASSPREINQPQHF	TGTGCCAGCTCACCCCGAGAGATTAATCAGCCCCAGCATTTT
TRBJ1-3	TRBV3-1/TRBV3-2	-	once	CASSQALHTGSGGNTIYF	TGTGCCAGCAGCCAAGCCCTACATACAGGGTCAGGTGGAAACACCATATATTTT
TRBJ1-4	TRBV4-2	-	-	CASSQVAGQLNEKLFF	TGTGCCAGCAGCCAAGTTGCAGGCCAGTTAAATGAAAAACTGTTTTTT
TRBJ2-2	TRBV14	-	few	CASQGGATGELFF	TGTGCCAGCCAAGGAGGGGCTACCGGGGAGCTGTTTTTT
TRBJ1-2	TRBV21-1	-	-	CASSKGAGTGADPYGYTF	TGTGCCAGCAGCAAAGGGGCCGGGACAGGGGCCGACCCATATGGCTACACCTTC
TRBJ2-7	TRBV7-2	-	-	CASSLKVMWTTLVGEQYF	TGTGCCAGCAGCTTAAAGGTTATGTGGACTACCCTCGTGGGAGAGCAGTACTTC
TRBJ2-6	TRBV7-8	-	once	CASSPSRLANVLTF	TGTGCCAGCAGCCCGTCTCGTTTGGCCAACGTCCTGACTTTC
TRBJ2-7	TRBV15	-	-	CATSRESSSGSTSSYEQYF	TGTGCCACCAGCAGAGAGTCTAGTAGCGGCTCCACGAGCTCCTACGAGCAGTACTTC
TRBJ1-2	TRBV2	-	once	CASSEALRGSFHGYTF	TGTGCCAGCAGTGAAGCGCTTCGGGGTTCCTTCCATGGCTACACCTTC
TRBJ1-2	TRBV6-5	TRBD1	-	CASRKQGRDYGYTF	TGTGCCAGCAGAAAACAGGGGAGAGACTATGGCTACACCTTC
TRBJ1-6	TRBV15	-	-	CATSRDQGGGSPLHF	TGTGCCACCAGCAGAGATCAGGGAGGGGGGTCACCCCTCCACTTT
TRBJ2-1	TRBV6-5	-	-	CASSYKSSYNEQFF	TGTGCCAGCAGCTACAAGAGCTCCTACAATGAGCAGTTCTTC
TRBJ2-4	TRBV14	-	-	CASSQEGRLDEAKNIQYF	TGTGCCAGCAGCCAAGAGGGGAGGTTGGATGAGGCCAAAAACATTCAGTACTTC
TRBJ1-2	TRBV6-5	-	-	CASTDRGYGYTF	TGTGCCAGCACGGACAGAGGCTATGGCTACACCTTC
TRBJ2-7	TRBV25-1	TRBD2	once	CASRSGLADTYEQYF	TGTGCCAGCAGAAGCGGACTAGCGGATACCTACGAGCAGTACTTC
TRBJ2-7	TRBV5-1	-	few	CASSLRESRQPYEQYF	TGCGCCAGCAGCTTGAGGGAGTCCCGTCAACCCTACGAGCAGTACTTC
TRBJ1-5	TRBV18	TRBD1	-	CASSPGTGGNQPQHF	TGTGCCAGCTCACCAGGGACAGGGGGGAATCAGCCCCAGCATTTT
TRBJ1-5	TRBV9	-	-	CASSTTGLWNQPQHF	TGTGCCAGCAGCACGACGGGTTTATGGAATCAGCCCCAGCATTTT
TRBJ1-1	TRBV4-2	-	-	CASSQQGIEAFF	TGTGCCAGCAGCCAACAGGGAATTGAAGCTTTCTTT
TRBJ2-2	TRBV14	-	-	CASSQDRFNTGELFF	TGTGCCAGCAGCCAAGATCGGTTCAACACCGGGGAGCTGTTTTTT
TRBJ2-5	TRBV5-4	TRBD2	-	CASSSKGRLAGGQETQYF	TGTGCCAGCAGCTCGAAGGGGAGACTAGCGGGGGGGCAGGAGACCCAGTACTTC
TRBJ2-1	TRBV27	-	-	CASSPTLVDEQFF	TGTGCCAGCAGTCCTACGCTTGTCGATGAGCAGTTCTTC
TRBJ1-1	TRBV5-4	TRBD1	-	CASSLAVGGGSSTEAFF	TGTGCCAGCAGCTTGGCCGTAGGGGGCGGTTCGAGCACTGAAGCTTTCTTT
TRBJ2-4	TRBV2	-	-	CASRGASDIQYF	TGTGCCAGCCGGGGAGCGTCGGACATTCAGTACTTC
TRBJ1-2	TRBV30	-	-	CAFSTGGSPYGYTF	TGTGCCTTCTCAACCGGGGGGAGCCCCTATGGCTACACCTTC
TRBJ1-1	TRBV27	TRBD1	-	CASSLSLTGATEAFF	TGTGCCAGCAGTTTATCCTTGACAGGGGCAACTGAAGCTTTCTTT
TRBJ2-7	TRBV4-2	-	-	CASSKAGRGYEQYF	TGTGCCAGCAGCAAGGCCGGAAGAGGCTACGAGCAGTACTTC
TRBJ2-5	TRBV12-5	TRBD1	once	CASGVGTGEETQYF	TGTGCTAGTGGTGTTGGGACAGGGGAAGAGACCCAGTACTTC
TRBJ2-5	TRBV6-2/TRBV6-3	-	-	CASSSYTEGETQYF	TGTGCCAGCAGTAGCTACACGGAGGGAGAGACCCAGTACTTC
TRBJ1-5	TRBV18	-	-	CASSPRDLSNQPQHF	TGTGCCAGCTCACCACGGGACTTATCCAATCAGCCCCAGCATTTT
TRBJ1-2	TRBV9	-	few	CASSVEGDYGYTF	TGTGCCAGCAGCGTAGAGGGGGACTATGGCTACACCTTC
TRBJ2-7	TRBV4-1	TRBD1	-	CASSQDKGASRYEQYF	TGCGCCAGCAGCCAAGATAAGGGGGCGAGTCGCTACGAGCAGTACTTC
TRBJ1-1	TRBV25-1	-	-	CASSAPNTEAFF	TGTGCCAGCAGTGCCCCTAACACTGAAGCTTTCTTT
TRBJ1-2	TRBV5-4	-	-	CASSLNYGYTF	TGTGCCAGCAGCCTTAACTATGGCTACACCTTC
TRBJ2-1	TRBV9	-	-	CASSVGGNSYNEQFF	TGTGCCAGCAGCGTAGGAGGGAACTCCTACAATGAGCAGTTCTTC
TRBJ1-6	TRBV19	-	-	CASSMGYGHSPLHF	TGTGCCAGTAGTATGGGCTATGGGCATTCACCCCTCCACTTT
TRBJ1-4	TRBV19	-	few	CASSGLSQGEKLFF	TGTGCCAGTAGTGGACTCTCACAGGGTGAAAAACTGTTTTTT